This is a list of T cell receptor beta chains from one sample in a study of blood T cell repertoires in COVID-19. The repertoire was sequenced with immunoSEQ multiplex PCR; TCRdb's copy has only in-frame clones and lacks some. The profile shows 450,000 to 500,000 clones, 70% to 90% of them singletons. The sequencing input was peripheral blood. The receptors shown here come from a human donor in a cohort sampled during active COVID-19. The conserved cysteine and the conserved F or W are not part of the CDR3 here. D genes are given only for firm matches.

d_call	v_call	j_call	cdr3_length	cdr3_aa
.	TRBV7-9	TRBJ1-3	16	ASSTPRFTGKTGNTIY
TRBD1	TRBV10-3	TRBJ1-1	13	AISQGTGGNTEAF
TRBD2	TRBV28	TRBJ2-7	15	ASSSIGTSGLYYEQY
.	TRBV19	TRBJ2-3	9	ASRRGDTQY
TRBD2	TRBV27	TRBJ2-7	15	ASSRTSGSLLSYEQY
TRBD1	TRBV30	TRBJ1-4	12	AWSTDRVDEKLF
TRBD1	TRBV19	TRBJ1-5	12	ASSDTGVAQPQH
.	TRBV2	TRBJ1-2	10	ASSDPSYGYT
.	TRBV7-3	TRBJ1-1	15	ASSFSPSGGPNTEAF
.	TRBV5-1	TRBJ1-2	14	ASSLELSPNQYGYT
TRBD1	TRBV6-6	TRBJ1-2	13	ASHPGQDRPYGYT
TRBD1	TRBV29-1	TRBJ1-5	11	SVKTGGNQPQH
TRBD1	TRBV7-3	TRBJ2-1	11	ASSGQGSNEQF
.	TRBV10-3	TRBJ1-1	11	AISESTSETAF
.	TRBV5-1	TRBJ1-2	13	ASSLGQGGDYGYT
TRBD1	TRBV6-5	TRBJ1-3	13	ASSYSRGRGNTIY
.	TRBV7-2	TRBJ2-7	13	ASSYRDRSSYEQY
.	TRBV19	TRBJ2-7	13	ASTRSGGVVYEQY
.	TRBV5-4	TRBJ2-3	14	ASSLDRVAGTDTQY
TRBD2	TRBV18	TRBJ2-1	18	ASSSASGLTGGGSYNEQF
.	TRBV29-1	TRBJ1-1	14	SVSILGQILNTEAF
.	TRBV12-3/TRBV12-4	TRBJ2-5	9	ASSFSETQY
.	TRBV10-1	TRBJ2-1	11	ASSDLANNEQF
TRBD1	TRBV5-6	TRBJ1-2	13	ASSLVRTGTRGYT
.	TRBV6-5	TRBJ2-6	14	ASSYSNQAGANVLT
.	TRBV7-8	TRBJ1-4	12	ASSLSSGNEKLF
TRBD2	TRBV5-4	TRBJ2-7	13	ASSRLAGGPNEQY
.	TRBV19	TRBJ2-1	12	ASSIRTTSNEQF
TRBD1	TRBV15	TRBJ1-2	15	ATSRALFGTETYGYT
.	TRBV5-1	TRBJ2-3	14	ASSLAQGTGTDTQY
.	TRBV6-6	TRBJ2-7	17	ASSRLGGGRIALSYEQY
TRBD2	TRBV14	TRBJ2-1	17	ASSQDKRLRGGPDNEQF
TRBD2	TRBV30	TRBJ2-3	14	AWSDRASGLTDTQY
.	TRBV29-1	TRBJ2-2	10	SGGLNTGELF
TRBD2	TRBV28	TRBJ2-3	17	ASSSIISGSGLLTDTQY
.	TRBV5-1	TRBJ1-1	12	ASSLTDRNTEAF
.	TRBV5-4	TRBJ1-4	11	ASSLAREEKLF
TRBD1	TRBV5-4	TRBJ2-3	14	ASSLRTGGSTDTQY
TRBD2	TRBV24-1	TRBJ2-3	11	ASGPSGTDTQY
TRBD1	TRBV11-2	TRBJ2-5	14	ASSDRTGRSQETQY
.	TRBV11-3	TRBJ2-3	13	ASSLAGAYTDTQY
TRBD2	TRBV24-1	TRBJ2-1	13	ATSLAGASYNEQF
.	TRBV6-1	TRBJ1-2	13	ASRQDSFANYGYT
TRBD2	TRBV6-5	TRBJ2-1	14	ASSYGERGYYNEQF
TRBD1	TRBV6-5	TRBJ2-7	12	ASRSNRGNYEQY
TRBD1	TRBV19	TRBJ2-2	13	ASSAGTGGTGELF
TRBD2	TRBV15	TRBJ2-3	14	ATSRGVAGSTDTQY
TRBD1	TRBV10-3	TRBJ2-5	17	AISESTGTQLGPQETQY
.	TRBV5-5	TRBJ1-1	12	ASSLGAANTEAF
.	TRBV25-1	TRBJ1-3	14	ASSDRGTSSGNTIY
.	TRBV6-5	TRBJ1-3	11	ASTSPGGNTIY
.	TRBV29-1	TRBJ1-2	12	SVGRQRTNYGYT